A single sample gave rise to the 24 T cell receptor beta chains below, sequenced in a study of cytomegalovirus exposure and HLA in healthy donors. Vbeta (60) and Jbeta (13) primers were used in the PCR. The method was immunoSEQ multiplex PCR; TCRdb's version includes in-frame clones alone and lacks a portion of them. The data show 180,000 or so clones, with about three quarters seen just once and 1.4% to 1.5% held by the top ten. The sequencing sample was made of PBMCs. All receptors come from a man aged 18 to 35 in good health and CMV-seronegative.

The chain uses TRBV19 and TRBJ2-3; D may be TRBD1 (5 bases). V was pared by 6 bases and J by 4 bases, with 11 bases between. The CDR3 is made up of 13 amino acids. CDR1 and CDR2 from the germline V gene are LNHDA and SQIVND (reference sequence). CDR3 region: CASSRQGPDTQYF. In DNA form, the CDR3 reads TGTGCCAGTAGCCGTCAGGGCCCAGATACGCAGTATTTT.

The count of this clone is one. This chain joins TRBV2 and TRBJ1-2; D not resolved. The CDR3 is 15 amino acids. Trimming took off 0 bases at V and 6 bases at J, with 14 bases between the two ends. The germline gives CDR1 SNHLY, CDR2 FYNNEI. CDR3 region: CASSEASETLNGYTF. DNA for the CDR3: TGTGCCAGCAGTGAAGCCTCTGAGACTTTAAATGGCTACACCTTC.

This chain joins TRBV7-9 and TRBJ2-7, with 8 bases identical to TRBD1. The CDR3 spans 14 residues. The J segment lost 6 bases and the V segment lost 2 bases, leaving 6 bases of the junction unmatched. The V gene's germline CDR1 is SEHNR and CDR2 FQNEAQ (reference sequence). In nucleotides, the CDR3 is TGTGCCAGCAGCTTACAGGGACAGGAAAGCGAGCAGTACTTC. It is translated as CASSLQGQESEQYF.

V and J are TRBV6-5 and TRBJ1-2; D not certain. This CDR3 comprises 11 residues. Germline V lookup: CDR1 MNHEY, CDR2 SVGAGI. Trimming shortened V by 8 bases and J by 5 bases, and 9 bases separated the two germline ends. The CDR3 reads CASGTGYGYTF. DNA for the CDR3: TGTGCCAGCGGTACGGGGTATGGCTACACCTTC.

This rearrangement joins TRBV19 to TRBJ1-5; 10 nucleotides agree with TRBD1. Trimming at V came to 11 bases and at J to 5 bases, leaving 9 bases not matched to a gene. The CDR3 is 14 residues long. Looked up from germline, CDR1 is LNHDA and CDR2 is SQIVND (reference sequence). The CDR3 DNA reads TGTGCCGGCGGAGACAGGGGGCTATATCAGCCCCAGCATTTT. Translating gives CAGGDRGLYQPQHF. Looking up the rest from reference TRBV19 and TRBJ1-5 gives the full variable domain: DGGITQSPKYLFRKEGQNVTLSCEQNLNHDAMYWYRQDPGQGLRLIYYSQIVNDFQKGDIAEGYSVSREKKESFPLTVTSAQKNPTAFYLCAGGDRGLYQPQHFGDGTRLSIL.

CDR3 bases: TGTGCCAGTAGTATAGGCGAGACTAGCGGGAAAAATGAGCAGTTCTTC. It codes for CASSIGETSGKNEQFF. The rearrangement uses TRBV19 and TRBJ2-1, with TRBD2 matching over 11 bases. The length of the CDR3 is 16 residues. Per the germline V gene, CDR1 is LNHDA and CDR2 is SQIVND (reference sequence). V lost 1 base to trimming and J lost 7 bases; unmatched junction nucleotides: 6. The variable domain in full, completed from reference TRBV19 and TRBJ2-1, reads DGGITQSPKYLFRKEGQNVTLSCEQNLNHDAMYWYRQDPGQGLRLIYYSQIVNDFQKGDIAEGYSVSREKKESFPLTVTSAQKNPTAFYLCASSIGETSGKNEQFFGPGTRLTVL.

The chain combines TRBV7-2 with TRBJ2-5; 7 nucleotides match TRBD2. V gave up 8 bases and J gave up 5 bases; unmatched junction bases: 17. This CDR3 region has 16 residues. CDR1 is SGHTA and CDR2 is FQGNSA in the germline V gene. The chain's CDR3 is CASAPPLGAGRETQYF. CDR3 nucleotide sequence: TGTGCCAGCGCTCCCCCTTTAGGAGCGGGGCGGGAGACCCAGTACTTC.

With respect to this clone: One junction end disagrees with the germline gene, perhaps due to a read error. The CDR3 DNA reads as TGTTCCAGCAGCTTCGGTGGTGGCTACACCTTC. Protein product: CSSSFGGGYTF. The genes are TRBV7-9 and TRBJ1-2; D remains unclear. This CDR3 contains 11 residues. The V gene's germline CDR1 is SEHNR and CDR2 FQNEAQ (reference sequence).

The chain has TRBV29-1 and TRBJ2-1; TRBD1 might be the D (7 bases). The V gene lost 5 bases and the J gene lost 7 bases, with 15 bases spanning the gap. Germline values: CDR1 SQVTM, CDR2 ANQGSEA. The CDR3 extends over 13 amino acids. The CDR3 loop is CSVPQGGLNEQFF. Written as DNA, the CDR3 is TGCAGCGTTCCGCAGGGGGGCCTAAATGAGCAGTTCTTC.

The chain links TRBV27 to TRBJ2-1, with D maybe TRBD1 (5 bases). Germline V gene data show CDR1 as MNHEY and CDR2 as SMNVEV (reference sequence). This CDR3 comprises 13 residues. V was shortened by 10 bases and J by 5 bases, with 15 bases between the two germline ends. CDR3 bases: TGTGCCACGACCGACAGTGCCCACAATGAGCAGTTCTTC. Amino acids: CATTDSAHNEQFF.

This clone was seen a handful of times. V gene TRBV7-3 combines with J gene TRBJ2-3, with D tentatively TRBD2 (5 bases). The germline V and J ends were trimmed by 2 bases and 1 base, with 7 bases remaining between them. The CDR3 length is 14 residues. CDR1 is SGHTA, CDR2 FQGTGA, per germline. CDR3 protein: CASSLRGGTDTQYF. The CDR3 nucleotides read TGTGCCAGCAGCTTACGGGGAGGCACAGATACGCAGTATTTT.

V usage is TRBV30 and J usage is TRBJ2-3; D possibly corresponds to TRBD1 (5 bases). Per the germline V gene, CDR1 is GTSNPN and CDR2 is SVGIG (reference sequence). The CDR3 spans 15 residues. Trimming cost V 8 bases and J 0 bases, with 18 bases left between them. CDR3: CARSQGLFSTDTQYF. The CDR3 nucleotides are TGTGCCAGATCGCAGGGTCTCTTCAGCACAGATACGCAGTATTTT. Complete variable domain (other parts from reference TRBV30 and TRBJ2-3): SQTIHQWPATLVQPVGSPLSLECTVEGTSNPNLYWYRQAAGRGLQLLFYSVGIGQISSEVPQNLSASRPQDRQFILSSKKLLLSDSGFYLCARSQGLFSTDTQYFGPGTRLTVL.

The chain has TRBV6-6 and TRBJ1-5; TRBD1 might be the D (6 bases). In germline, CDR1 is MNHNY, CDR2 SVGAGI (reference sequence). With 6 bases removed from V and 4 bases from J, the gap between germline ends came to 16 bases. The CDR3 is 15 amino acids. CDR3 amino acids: CASREGGFGNQPQHF. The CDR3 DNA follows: TGTGCCAGCAGGGAAGGGGGTTTTGGGAATCAGCCCCAGCATTTT.

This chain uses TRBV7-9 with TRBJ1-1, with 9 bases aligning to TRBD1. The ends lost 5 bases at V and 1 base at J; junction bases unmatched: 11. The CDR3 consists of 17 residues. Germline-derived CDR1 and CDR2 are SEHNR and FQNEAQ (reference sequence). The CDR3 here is CASSQVPGQGSNTEAFF. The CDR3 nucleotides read TGTGCCAGCAGCCAAGTCCCGGGACAGGGTTCGAACACTGAAGCTTTCTTT. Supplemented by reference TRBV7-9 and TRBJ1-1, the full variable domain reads DTGVSQNPRHKITKRGQNVTFRCDPISEHNRLYWYRQTLGQGPEFLTYFQNEAQLEKSRLLSDRFSAERPKGSFSTLEIQRTEQGDSAMYLCASSQVPGQGSNTEAFFGQGTRLTVV.

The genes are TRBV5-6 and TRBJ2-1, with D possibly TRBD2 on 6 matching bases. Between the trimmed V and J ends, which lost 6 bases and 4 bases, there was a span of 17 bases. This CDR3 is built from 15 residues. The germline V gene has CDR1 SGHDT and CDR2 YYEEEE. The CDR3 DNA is TGTGCCAGCACCAGGGCCTGGGGGGAGTACAATGAGCAGTTCTTC. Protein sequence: CASTRAWGEYNEQFF.

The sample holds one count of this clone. The DNA for the CDR3 is TGTGCCAGCAGCTTACGCGGGTCCTCAGGGAACACCGGGGAGCTGTTTTTT. Amino acid sequence: CASSLRGSSGNTGELFF. V usage is TRBV7-9 and J usage is TRBJ2-2, with D possibly matching TRBD2 (5 bases). This CDR3 has 17 amino acids. CDR1 is SEHNR and CDR2 is FQNEAQ in the germline V gene (reference sequence). V lost 2 bases to trimming and J lost 1 base, with 14 bases between them.

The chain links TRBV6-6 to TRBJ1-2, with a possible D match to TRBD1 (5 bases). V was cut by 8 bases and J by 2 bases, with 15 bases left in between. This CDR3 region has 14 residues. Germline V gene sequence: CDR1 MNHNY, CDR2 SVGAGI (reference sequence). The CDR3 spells CASQQTSGNYGYTF. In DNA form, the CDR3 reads TGTGCCAGCCAACAAACCTCAGGGAACTATGGCTACACCTTC.

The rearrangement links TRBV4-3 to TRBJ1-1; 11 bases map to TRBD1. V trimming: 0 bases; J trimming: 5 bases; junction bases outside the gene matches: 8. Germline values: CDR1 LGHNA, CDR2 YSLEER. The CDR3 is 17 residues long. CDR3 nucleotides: TGCGCCAGCAGCCAAGATTGGACAGGGGGCGTGAGTACTGAAGCTTTCTTT. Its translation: CASSQDWTGGVSTEAFF.

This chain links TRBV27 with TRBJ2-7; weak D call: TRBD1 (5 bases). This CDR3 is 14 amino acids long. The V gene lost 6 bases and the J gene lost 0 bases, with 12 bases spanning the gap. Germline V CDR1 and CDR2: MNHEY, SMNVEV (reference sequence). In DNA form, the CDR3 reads TGTGCCAGCAGGATTCAGGGAACCTCCTACGAGCAGTACTTC. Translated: CASRIQGTSYEQYF.

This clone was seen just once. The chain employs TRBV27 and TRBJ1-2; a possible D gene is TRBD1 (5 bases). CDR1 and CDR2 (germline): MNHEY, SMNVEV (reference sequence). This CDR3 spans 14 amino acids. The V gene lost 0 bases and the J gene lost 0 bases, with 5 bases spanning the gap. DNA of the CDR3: TGTGCCAGCAGTTTATCGACAGCTAACTATGGCTACACCTTC. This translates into CASSLSTANYGYTF.

CDR3 amino acids: CASSRNKDYYEQYF. The CDR3 nucleotides are TGCGCCAGCAGCCGCAACAAGGACTACTACGAGCAGTACTTC. V gene TRBV4-3 combines with J gene TRBJ2-7; a weak D match, TRBD2 (6 bases). Germline lookup yields CDR1 LGHNA and CDR2 YSLEER. V was clipped by 4 bases and J by 3 bases, with 13 bases between them. The CDR3 extends over 14 amino acids.

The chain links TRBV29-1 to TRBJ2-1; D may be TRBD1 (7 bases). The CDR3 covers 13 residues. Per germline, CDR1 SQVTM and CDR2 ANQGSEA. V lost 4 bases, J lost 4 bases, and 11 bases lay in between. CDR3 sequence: CSVVQGRYNEQFF. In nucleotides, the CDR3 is TGCAGCGTTGTACAGGGGAGGTACAATGAGCAGTTCTTC.

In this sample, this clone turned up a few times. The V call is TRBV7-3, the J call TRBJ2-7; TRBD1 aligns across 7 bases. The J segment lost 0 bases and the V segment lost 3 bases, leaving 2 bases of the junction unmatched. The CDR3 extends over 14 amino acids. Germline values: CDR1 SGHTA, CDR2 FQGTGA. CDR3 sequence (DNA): TGTGCCAGCAGCTTGAGGGGGCCCTCCTACGAGCAGTACTTC. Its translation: CASSLRGPSYEQYF. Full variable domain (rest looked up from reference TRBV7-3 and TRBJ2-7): GAGVSQTPSNKVTEKGKYVELRCDPISGHTALYWYRQSLGQGPEFLIYFQGTGAADDSGLPNDRFFAVRPEGSVSTLKIQRTERGDSAVYLCASSLRGPSYEQYFGPGTRLTVT.

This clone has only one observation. The CDR3: CASGLGRLADQRTDTQYF. The DNA of the CDR3 is TGTGCTAGTGGTTTGGGCAGACTAGCGGATCAACGCACAGATACGCAGTATTTT. The chain couples TRBV12-5 to TRBJ2-3, with 9 bases fitting TRBD2. CDR1 LGHNT and CDR2 FRNRAP come from the germline V gene. V was clipped by 1 base and J by 1 base; unmatched bases: 9. This CDR3 is 18 amino acids long.